This T cell receptor (beta chain) comes out of a study of blood T cell repertoires in COVID-19. Whole-study context: Sites in the United States, Italy and Spain provided acute and convalescent COVID-19 samples. T cells, B-cell-depleted T cells, or PBMCs provided the cDNA or gDNA that served as material.

Original analysis: It was from reference gene primer amplification that nucleated cell counts were estimated. TCRdb's copy holds only in-frame clones and misses some; the assay was immunoSEQ multiplex PCR. That table is the source of V, J and clone size, and D and trimming were worked out from the DNA. Among a few hundred thousand clones listed, roughly nine tenths were seen once. The germline V gene encodes CDR1 MDHEN and CDR2 SYDVKM. This CDR3 comprises 14 residues. This sequence was found in a middle-aged woman who had recovered from COVID-19. The V call is TRBV28, the J call TRBJ2-3; D uncertain. The sample was peripheral blood. The CDR3 is CATRIDIGTDTQYF. The CDR3 DNA sequence: TGTGCGACAAGGATTGATATCGGCACAGATACGCAGTATTTT.